The source of this T cell receptor (beta chain) is a study of blood T cell repertoires in COVID-19. Turning to the study itself: Samples came from the United States, Italy and Spain, spanning acute and convalescent COVID-19. T cells, B-cell-depleted T cells, or PBMCs provided the cDNA or gDNA that served as material.

As originally analysed: Researchers report that nucleated cell counts were estimated from reference gene primer amplification. Produced via immunoSEQ multiplex PCR; TCRdb's table is partial and in-frame only. V and J calls and clone size are copied from that table; D and trimming were computed from the DNA. The sample shows around 99,000 clones, around 82% of them seen only once. There are 18 residues in the CDR3. With 4 bases clipped from V and 6 bases from J, the junction kept 15 bases outside the gene matches. Germline V lookup: CDR1 KGHDR, CDR2 SFDVKD. This sequence originates from a woman aged 45-65 years with acute or convalescent COVID-19. The chain links TRBV24-1 to TRBJ2-3; 10 nucleotides match TRBD2. What was sequenced was peripheral blood. The CDR3 region has the DNA TGTGCCACCAGTGACCGTAGCACCCAAGCGGGGGGGCCCGATACGCAGTATTTT. Amino acids: CATSDRSTQAGGPDTQYF.